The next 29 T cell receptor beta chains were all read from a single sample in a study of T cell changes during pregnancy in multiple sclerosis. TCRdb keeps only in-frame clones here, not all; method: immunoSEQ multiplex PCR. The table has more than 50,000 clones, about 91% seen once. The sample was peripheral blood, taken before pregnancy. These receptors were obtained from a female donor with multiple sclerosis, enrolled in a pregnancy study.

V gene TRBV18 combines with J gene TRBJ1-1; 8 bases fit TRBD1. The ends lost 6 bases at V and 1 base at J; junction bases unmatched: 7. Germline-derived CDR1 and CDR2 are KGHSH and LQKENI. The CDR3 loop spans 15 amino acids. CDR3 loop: CASSPTGGENTEAFF. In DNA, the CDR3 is TGTGCCAGCTCCCCCACAGGGGGTGAGAACACTGAAGCTTTCTTT.

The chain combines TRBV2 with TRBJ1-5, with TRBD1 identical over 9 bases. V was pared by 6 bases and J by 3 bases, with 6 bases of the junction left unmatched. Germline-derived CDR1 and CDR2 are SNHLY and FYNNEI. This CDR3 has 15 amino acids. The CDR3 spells CASSWGQGPNQPQHF. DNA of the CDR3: TGTGCCAGCAGCTGGGGACAGGGCCCCAATCAGCCCCAGCATTTT.

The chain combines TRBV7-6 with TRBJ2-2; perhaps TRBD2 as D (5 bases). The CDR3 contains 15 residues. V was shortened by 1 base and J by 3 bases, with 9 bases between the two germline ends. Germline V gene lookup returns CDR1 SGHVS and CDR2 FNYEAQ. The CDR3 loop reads CASSLVGSYTGELFF. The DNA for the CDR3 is TGTGCCAGCAGCTTAGTAGGGAGTTACACCGGGGAGCTGTTTTTT.

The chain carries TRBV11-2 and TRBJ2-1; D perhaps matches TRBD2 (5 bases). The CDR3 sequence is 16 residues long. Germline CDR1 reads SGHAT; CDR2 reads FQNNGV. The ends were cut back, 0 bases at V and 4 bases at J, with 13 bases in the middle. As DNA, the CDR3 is TGTGCCAGCAGCTTAGAAACAGAGGGCCGATACAATGAGCAGTTCTTC. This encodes CASSLETEGRYNEQFF.

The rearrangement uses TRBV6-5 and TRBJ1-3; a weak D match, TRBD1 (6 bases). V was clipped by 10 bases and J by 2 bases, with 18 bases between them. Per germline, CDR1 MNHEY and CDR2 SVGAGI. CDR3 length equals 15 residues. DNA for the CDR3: TGTGCCACCGTAAGAGAAAGGGGGACTGGAAACACCATATATTTT. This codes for CATVRERGTGNTIYF.

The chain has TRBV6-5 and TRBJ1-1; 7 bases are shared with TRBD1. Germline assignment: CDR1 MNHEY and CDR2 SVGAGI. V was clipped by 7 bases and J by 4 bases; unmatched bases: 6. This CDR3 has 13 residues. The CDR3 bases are TGTGCCAGCATCCGACAGGGCGGCACTGAAGCTTTCTTT. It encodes CASIRQGGTEAFF.

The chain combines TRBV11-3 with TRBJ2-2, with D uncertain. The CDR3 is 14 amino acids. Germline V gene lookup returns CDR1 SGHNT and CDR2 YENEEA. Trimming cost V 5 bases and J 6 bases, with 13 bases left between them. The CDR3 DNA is TGTGCCAGCAGCCTCCGTCCGGCGGCCGGGGAGCTGTTTTTT. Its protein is CASSLRPAAGELFF.

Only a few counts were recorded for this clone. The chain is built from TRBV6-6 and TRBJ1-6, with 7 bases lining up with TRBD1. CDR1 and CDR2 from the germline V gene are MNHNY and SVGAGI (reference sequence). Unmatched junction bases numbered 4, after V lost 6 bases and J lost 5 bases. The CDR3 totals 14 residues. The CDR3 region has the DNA TGTGCCAGCAGCCCCGGACAGGATAATTCACCCCTCCACTTT. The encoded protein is CASSPGQDNSPLHF.

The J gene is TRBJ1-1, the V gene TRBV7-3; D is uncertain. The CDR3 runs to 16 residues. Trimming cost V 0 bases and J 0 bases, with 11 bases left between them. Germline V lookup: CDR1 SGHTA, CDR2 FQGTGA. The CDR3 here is CASSLTGSRVNTEAFF. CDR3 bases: TGTGCCAGCAGCTTAACGGGTAGTCGGGTGAACACTGAAGCTTTCTTT.

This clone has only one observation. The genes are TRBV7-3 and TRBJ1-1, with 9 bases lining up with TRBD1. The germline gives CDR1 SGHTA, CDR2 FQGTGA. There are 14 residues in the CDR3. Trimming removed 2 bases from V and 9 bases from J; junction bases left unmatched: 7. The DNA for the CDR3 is TGTGCCAGCAGCTTAGGCCGGGACAGGGCCCAAGCTTTCTTT. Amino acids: CASSLGRDRAQAFF.

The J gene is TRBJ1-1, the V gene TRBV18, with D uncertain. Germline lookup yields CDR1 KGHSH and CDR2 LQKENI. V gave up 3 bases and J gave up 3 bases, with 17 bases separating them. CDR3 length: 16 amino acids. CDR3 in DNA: TGTGCCAGCTCACCGCTGGCGGGGTCGGCGGACACTGAAGCTTTCTTT. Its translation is CASSPLAGSADTEAFF.

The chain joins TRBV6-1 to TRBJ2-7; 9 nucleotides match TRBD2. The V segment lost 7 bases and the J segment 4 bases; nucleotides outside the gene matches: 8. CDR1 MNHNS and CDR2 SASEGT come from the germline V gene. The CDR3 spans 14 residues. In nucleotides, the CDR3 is TGTGCCAGCACTCCTCTAGCGGGGCCATACGAGCAGTACTTC. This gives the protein CASTPLAGPYEQYF.

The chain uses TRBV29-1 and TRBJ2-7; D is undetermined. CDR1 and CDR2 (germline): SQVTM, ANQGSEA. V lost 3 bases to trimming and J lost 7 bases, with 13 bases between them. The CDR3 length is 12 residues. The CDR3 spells CSVDPGLCEQYF. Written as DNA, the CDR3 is TGCAGCGTTGACCCGGGTTTATGTGAGCAGTACTTC.

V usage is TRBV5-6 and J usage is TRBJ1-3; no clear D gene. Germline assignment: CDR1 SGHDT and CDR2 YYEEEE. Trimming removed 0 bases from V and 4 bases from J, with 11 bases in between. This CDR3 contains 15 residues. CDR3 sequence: CASSLDTGIGNTIYF. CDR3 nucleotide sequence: TGTGCCAGCAGCTTGGATACGGGAATCGGAAACACCATATATTTT.

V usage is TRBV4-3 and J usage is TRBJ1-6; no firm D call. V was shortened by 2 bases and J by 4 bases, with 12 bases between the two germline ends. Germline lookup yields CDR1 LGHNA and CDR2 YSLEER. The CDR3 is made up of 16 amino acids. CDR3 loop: CASSQREGTYNSPLHF. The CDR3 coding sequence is TGCGCCAGCAGCCAAAGGGAGGGAACTTATAATTCACCCCTCCACTTT.

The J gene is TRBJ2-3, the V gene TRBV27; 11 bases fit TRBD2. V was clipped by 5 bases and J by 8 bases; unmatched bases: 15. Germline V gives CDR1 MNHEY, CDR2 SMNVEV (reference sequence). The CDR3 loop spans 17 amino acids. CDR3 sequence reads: CASSQLAGATSQGTQYF. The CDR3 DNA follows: TGTGCCAGCAGTCAACTAGCGGGGGCGACGTCACAGGGTACGCAGTATTTT.

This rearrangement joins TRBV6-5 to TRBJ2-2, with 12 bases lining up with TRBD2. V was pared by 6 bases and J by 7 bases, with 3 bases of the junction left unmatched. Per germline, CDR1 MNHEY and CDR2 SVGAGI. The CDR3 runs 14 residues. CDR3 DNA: TGTGCCAGCAGAAGACTAGCGGGGGTCGGGGAGCTGTTTTTT. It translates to CASRRLAGVGELFF.

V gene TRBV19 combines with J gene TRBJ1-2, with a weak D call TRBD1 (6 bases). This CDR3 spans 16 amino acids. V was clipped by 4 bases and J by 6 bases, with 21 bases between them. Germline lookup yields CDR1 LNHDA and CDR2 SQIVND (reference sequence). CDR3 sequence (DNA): TGTGCCAGTAGTACCGGGGACGGCCTTTCAGGGGATGGCTACACCTTC. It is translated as CASSTGDGLSGDGYTF. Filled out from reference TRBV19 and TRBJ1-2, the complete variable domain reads DGGITQSPKYLFRKEGQNVTLSCEQNLNHDAMYWYRQDPGQGLRLIYYSQIVNDFQKGDIAEGYSVSREKKESFPLTVTSAQKNPTAFYLCASSTGDGLSGDGYTFGSGTRLTVV.

CDR3 protein: CASSQQTGSANIQYF. DNA of the CDR3: TGTGCCAGCAGCCAACAGACAGGGTCGGCGAACATTCAGTACTTC. The rearrangement links TRBV4-2 to TRBJ2-4, with TRBD1 identical over 7 bases. Germline V gene data show CDR1 as LGHNA and CDR2 as YNFKEQ. The CDR3 is 15 residues long. Trimming removed 2 bases from V and 7 bases from J; junction bases left unmatched: 8.

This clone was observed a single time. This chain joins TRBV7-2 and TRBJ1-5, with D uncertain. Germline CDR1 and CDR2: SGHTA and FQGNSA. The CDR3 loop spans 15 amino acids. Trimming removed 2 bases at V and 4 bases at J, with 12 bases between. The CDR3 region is CASSLTATINQPQHF. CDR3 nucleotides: TGTGCCAGCAGCTTAACAGCAACGATTAATCAGCCCCAGCATTTT. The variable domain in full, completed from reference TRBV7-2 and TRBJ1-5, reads GAGVSQSPSNKVTEKGKDVELRCDPISGHTALYWYRQSLGQGLEFLIYFQGNSAPDKSGLPSDRFSAERTGGSVSTLTIQRTQQEDSAVYLCASSLTATINQPQHFGDGTRLSIL.

The CDR3 sequence is CASSPGGGSDTQYF. The CDR3 DNA sequence: TGTGCCAGCAGCCCAGGGGGTGGGTCAGATACGCAGTATTTT. The J gene is TRBJ2-3, the V gene TRBV7-7, with 7 bases that match TRBD1. V was pared by 5 bases and J by 4 bases, with 6 bases of the junction left unmatched. The CDR3 runs to 14 residues. CDR1 is SSHAT and CDR2 is FNYEAQ in the germline V gene (reference sequence).

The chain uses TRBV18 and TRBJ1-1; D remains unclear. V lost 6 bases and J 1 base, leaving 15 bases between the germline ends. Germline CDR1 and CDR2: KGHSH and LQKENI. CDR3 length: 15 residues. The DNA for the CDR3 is TGTGCCAGCTCTACCGGAGGGTTCCCGAACACTGAAGCTTTCTTT. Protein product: CASSTGGFPNTEAFF.

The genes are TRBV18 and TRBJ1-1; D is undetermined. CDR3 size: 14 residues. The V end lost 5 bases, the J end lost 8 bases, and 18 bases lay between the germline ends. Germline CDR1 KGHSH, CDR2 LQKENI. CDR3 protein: CASSGRAAEEEAFF. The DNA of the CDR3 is TGTGCCAGCTCAGGGCGAGCGGCAGAAGAAGAAGCTTTCTTT.

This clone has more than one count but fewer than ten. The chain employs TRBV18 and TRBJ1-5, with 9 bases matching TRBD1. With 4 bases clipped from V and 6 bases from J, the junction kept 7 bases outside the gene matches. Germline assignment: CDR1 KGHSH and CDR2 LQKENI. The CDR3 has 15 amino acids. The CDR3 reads CASSQARDRAQPQHF. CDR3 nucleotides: TGTGCCAGCTCACAAGCCCGGGACAGGGCTCAGCCCCAGCATTTT.

The CDR3 sequence is CASRLTLEQYF. CDR3 DNA sequence: TGTGCCAGCAGACTTACCTTGGAGCAGTACTTC. The V call is TRBV7-2, the J call TRBJ2-7; D remains ambiguous. The CDR3 consists of 11 residues. V shed 6 bases and J shed 7 bases, with 10 bases lying between them. In germline, CDR1 is SGHTA, CDR2 FQGNSA.

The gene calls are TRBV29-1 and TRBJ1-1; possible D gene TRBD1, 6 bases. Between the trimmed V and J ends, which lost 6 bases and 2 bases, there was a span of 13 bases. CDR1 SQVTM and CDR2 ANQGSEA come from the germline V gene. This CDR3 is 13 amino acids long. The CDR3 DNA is TGCAGCGTCGGACAGATTTTAAACACTGAAGCTTTCTTT. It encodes CSVGQILNTEAFF.

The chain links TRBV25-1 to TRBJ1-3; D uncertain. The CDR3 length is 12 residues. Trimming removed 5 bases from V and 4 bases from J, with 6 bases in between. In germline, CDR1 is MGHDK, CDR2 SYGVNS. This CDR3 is CASSLAGNTIYF. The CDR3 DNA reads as TGTGCCAGCAGTCTCGCGGGAAACACCATATATTTT. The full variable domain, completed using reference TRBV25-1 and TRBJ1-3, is EADIYQTPRYLVIGTGKKITLECSQTMGHDKMYWYQQDPGMELHLIHYSYGVNSTEKGDLSSESTVSRIRTEHFPLTLESARPSHTSQYLCASSLAGNTIYFGEGSWLTVV.

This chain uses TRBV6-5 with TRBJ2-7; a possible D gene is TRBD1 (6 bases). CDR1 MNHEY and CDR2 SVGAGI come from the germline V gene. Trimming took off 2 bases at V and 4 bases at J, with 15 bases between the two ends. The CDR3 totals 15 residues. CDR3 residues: CASSYPTRGRYEQYF. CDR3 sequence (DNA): TGTGCCAGCAGTTACCCTACGAGGGGGAGATACGAGCAGTACTTC.

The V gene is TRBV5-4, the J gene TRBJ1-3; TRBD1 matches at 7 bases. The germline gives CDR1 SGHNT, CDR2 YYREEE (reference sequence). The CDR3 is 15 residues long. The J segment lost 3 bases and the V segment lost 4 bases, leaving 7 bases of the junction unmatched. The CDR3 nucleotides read TGTGCCAGCAGCCTTGACAGGGCAGGTGGAAACACCATATATTTT. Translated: CASSLDRAGGNTIYF.